Described below is a single T cell receptor (beta chain) sequence and its context. The antigen remains undetermined. These data originate in a study of shared clonotypes between healthy human individuals. Study outcomes and limitations: Sharing of clonotypes among donors was expected to vary with sequencing depth.

V shed 6 bases and J 6 bases; nucleotides not matched to a gene: 10. The germline V gene encodes CDR1 MDHEN and CDR2 SYDVKM. CDR3 size: 16 residues. Profiling relied on immunoSEQ multiplex PCR, and the TCRdb table lists in-frame clones only, not all of them. The data show roughly 2,500,000 clones, roughly 93% seen once. The source is a young man in good health. Some clones in this sample may be carry-over from other donors' samples. The source material was naive CD4+ T cells from PBMCs. The subset was: CD45RA+ positively selected. This chain links TRBV28 with TRBJ2-3, with 12 bases lining up with TRBD2. CDR3 loop: CASSLAGGLRGDTQYF. The CDR3 DNA reads as TGTGCCAGCAGCCTAGCGGGAGGGCTACGGGGGGATACGCAGTATTTT.